The sequence of this T cell receptor beta chain was determined in a study of CD8 T cells in ankylosing spondylitis. The study, taken as a whole, reports: Seemingly distinctive of ankylosing spondylitis blood was a TCR beta motif formed by eight highly homologous variants. Existing reports had already noted some motif variants in reactive arthritis synovial fluid and blood.

Molecular-barcoded quantitative 5'-RACE produced these TCR beta libraries. MiXCR was run by TCRdb on the 5' RACE reads, yielding one entry per CDR3 protein. The top ten hold about 27% of the sample, which has 150,000 to 200,000 distinct CDR3 sequences, around a tenth seen once. The CDR3 covers 13 residues. Germline assignment: CDR1 SQVTM and CDR2 ANQGSEA. Remarks on this clonotype: Its cognate antigen is unknown. The junction differs from germline at one of its ends, possibly a read error.

The source material was blood, either unsorted or a sorted T cell fraction (not recorded which). The chain links TRBV29-1 to TRBJ1-2; 9 nucleotides align to TRBD1. The sequence came from a male donor with ankylosing spondylitis or in good health (not recorded which). The CDR3 DNA sequence: TGCAGCGTTGACCGACAGGGGGTAGTTAGCTACATCTTC. Translating gives CSVDRQGVVSYIF. The full variable domain, with the rest looked up from reference TRBV29-1 and TRBJ1-2, is SAVISQKPSRDICQRGTSLTIQCQVDSQVTMMFWYRQQPGQSLTLIATANQGSEATYESGFVIDKFPISRPNLTFSTLTVSNMSPEDSSIYLCSVDRQGVVSYIFGSGTRLTVV.